The clone carrying this T cell receptor beta chain was seen a handful of times. This sample stems from a study of T-cell reconstitution after alpha-beta-depleted transplantation in children. Trimming stripped 2 bases from V and 8 bases from J, with 4 bases between. CDR3 length: 12 amino acids. Per the germline V gene, CDR1 is MNHEY and CDR2 is SMNVEV (reference sequence). Construction of the TCRbeta library involved unique molecular identifiers. One entry per CDR3 protein, called by TCRdb with MiXCR from the PCR reads. Here the sample spans about 540,000 distinct CDR3 sequences, 15% to 20% being singletons.

The rearrangement joins TRBV27 to TRBJ1-6; D not certain. The starting material was PBMCs from the stem cell graft donor, obtained from the stem cell graft. The source is a human donor who donated a stem cell graft to a child with acute lymphoblastic leukemia. The CDR3 protein is CASSLRYSPLHF. CDR3 DNA sequence: TGTGCCAGCAGTTTACGGTATTCACCCCTCCACTTT.